This passage covers 20 T cell receptor beta chains from one sample sequenced in a study of CD8 T cell repertoires and HIV-1 epitope variants. TCRdb's copy holds only in-frame clones and misses some; the assay was immunoSEQ multiplex PCR. Here the sample spans 6,000 or so clones, roughly 70% being singletons. Their specific antigens are unknown. The sample was cultured CD8+ T cells derived from PBMCs. The source is a male donor with HIV.

The chain is built from TRBV7-6 and TRBJ2-1, with 8 bases fitting TRBD1. Germline V lookup: CDR1 SGHVS, CDR2 FNYEAQ. The CDR3 totals 16 residues. V lost 2 bases and J lost 0; bases outside the gene matches: 3. CDR3 sequence reads: CASSLSGTGSYNEQFF. The CDR3 DNA reads TGTGCCAGCAGCTTATCGGGGACAGGCTCCTACAATGAGCAGTTCTTC.

This chain joins TRBV11-1 and TRBJ2-3; the match to TRBD2 covers 13 bases. This CDR3 comprises 16 residues. Germline CDR1 reads SGHAT; CDR2 reads FQDESV (reference sequence). V dropped 1 base and J dropped 4; count of bases not matched to a gene: 2. CDR3 loop: CASSLELAGGPDTQYF. Written as DNA, the CDR3 is TGTGCCAGCAGCTTAGAACTAGCGGGGGGGCCAGATACGCAGTATTTT.

V and J are TRBV6-5 and TRBJ2-3; D is tentatively TRBD1 or TRBD2 (5 bases each). Per germline, CDR1 MNHEY and CDR2 SVGAGI. V was clipped by 5 bases and J by 0 bases, with 12 bases between them. The CDR3 runs 15 residues. Here the CDR3 DNA reads TGTGCCAGCAGTCGGGCCGGGGCCAGCACAGATACGCAGTATTTT. Residues: CASSRAGASTDTQYF.

The chain links TRBV2 to TRBJ1-5; no definite D call. CDR1 is SNHLY, CDR2 FYNNEI, per germline. CDR3 length: 16 residues. The V gene lost 5 bases and the J gene lost 3 bases, with 17 bases spanning the gap. The CDR3 sequence is CASSSEVGPDNQPQHF. CDR3 sequence (DNA): TGTGCCAGCAGTTCTGAGGTCGGTCCCGACAATCAGCCCCAGCATTTT.

V is TRBV11-2 and J is TRBJ1-1; D gene ambiguous. The length of the CDR3 is 13 residues. Between the trimmed V and J ends, which lost 1 base and 7 bases, there was a span of 10 bases. CDR1 is SGHAT, CDR2 FQNNGV, per germline. CDR3 sequence: CASSLGPAVEAFF. The CDR3 DNA reads as TGTGCCAGCAGCTTAGGGCCAGCCGTTGAAGCTTTCTTT. The whole variable domain, filled in from reference TRBV11-2 and TRBJ1-1, reads EAGVAQSPRYKIIEKRQSVAFWCNPISGHATLYWYQQILGQGPKLLIQFQNNGVVDDSQLPKDRFSAERLKGVDSTLKIQPAKLEDSAVYLCASSLGPAVEAFFGQGTRLTVV.

The chain combines TRBV19 with TRBJ1-1; 9 nucleotides agree with TRBD1. This CDR3 contains 15 residues. V lost 6 bases, J lost 5 bases, and 10 bases stayed unmatched. Germline assignment: CDR1 LNHDA and CDR2 SQIVND (reference sequence). The CDR3 nucleotides are TGTGCCAGTAGCTTAATCTCCGGGACAGGGACTGAAGCTTTCTTT. This sequence encodes CASSLISGTGTEAFF. Combining the CDR3 with reference TRBV19 and TRBJ1-1 gives the whole variable domain DGGITQSPKYLFRKEGQNVTLSCEQNLNHDAMYWYRQDPGQGLRLIYYSQIVNDFQKGDIAEGYSVSREKKESFPLTVTSAQKNPTAFYLCASSLISGTGTEAFFGQGTRLTVV.

The gene calls are TRBV21-1 and TRBJ2-5; whether TRBD1, the table's D call, matches the DNA was not checked. TRBV21-1 is designated a pseudogene. The CDR3 extends over 17 amino acids. The CDR3 nucleotides are TGTGCCAGCAGGAAGGGGTCGGGGACAGGGGGCCCAGAGACCCAGTACTTC. This translates into CASRKGSGTGGPETQYF.

The chain couples TRBV7-2 to TRBJ2-3; TRBD2 matches 7 bases. J gave up 2 bases and V 0 bases, and 5 bases lay outside the gene matches. The CDR3 contains 16 residues. Germline lookup yields CDR1 SGHTA and CDR2 FQGNSA. CDR3 DNA sequence: TGTGCCAGCAGCTTAGCCTCTAGCGGAACCACAGATACGCAGTATTTT. Its translation is CASSLASSGTTDTQYF.

The chain links TRBV15 to TRBJ2-1, with D possibly TRBD2 on 11 matching bases. Germline CDR1 is LNHNV and CDR2 is YYDKDF (reference sequence). Trimming took off 4 bases at V and 12 bases at J, with 25 bases between the two ends. The CDR3 runs to 16 residues. The CDR3 region has the DNA TGTGCCACCAGCACCGGGACAGGGGCACTAGCGGGAGCGCAGTTCTTC. Amino acids: CATSTGTGALAGAQFF.

The genes are TRBV18 and TRBJ2-6; the D gene could be TRBD1 or TRBD2 (6 bases each). The germline gives CDR1 KGHSH, CDR2 LQKENI. Trimming removed 2 bases from V and 0 bases from J, with 14 bases in between. The length of the CDR3 is 18 residues. The CDR3 DNA is TGTGCCAGCTCACCAAGCGGAGGGGGGTACTCTGGGGCCAACGTCCTGACTTTC. This gives the protein CASSPSGGGYSGANVLTF.

The chain couples TRBV5-6 to TRBJ2-7, with D possibly being TRBD1 (5 bases). V lost 0 bases and J 7 bases, leaving 11 bases between the germline ends. CDR1 SGHDT and CDR2 YYEEEE come from the germline V gene. The CDR3 runs 13 residues. CDR3: CASSLGQSSEQYF. CDR3 nucleotides: TGTGCCAGCAGCTTGGGACAGTCCTCAGAGCAGTACTTC.

The chain uses TRBV4-2 and TRBJ2-3, with D tentatively TRBD1 or TRBD2 (5 bases each). The length of the CDR3 is 17 residues. Germline CDR1 and CDR2: LGHNA and YNFKEQ. V was pared by 0 bases and J by 2 bases, with 15 bases between. The CDR3: CASSQDPGTVLTDTQYF. CDR3 DNA sequence: TGTGCCAGCAGCCAAGATCCCGGGACGGTACTCACAGATACGCAGTATTTT.

This chain joins TRBV7-9 and TRBJ2-1; TRBD2 agrees at 8 bases. Germline CDR1 reads SEHNR; CDR2 reads FQNEAQ (reference sequence). This CDR3 contains 16 residues. V lost 7 bases to trimming and J lost 2 bases; unmatched junction nucleotides: 10. CDR3 region: CASMLSGGAAYNEQFF. The CDR3 nucleotides are TGTGCCAGCATGCTTTCCGGGGGGGCCGCCTACAATGAGCAGTTCTTC.

The CDR3: CASSQVLGPYEQYF. For the CDR3, the DNA is TGCGCCAGCAGCCAAGTCTTGGGGCCTTACGAGCAGTACTTC. The V and J genes are TRBV4-3 and TRBJ2-7, with D tentatively TRBD1 (5 bases). V gave up 1 base and J gave up 4 bases, with 11 bases separating them. The CDR3 runs 14 residues. CDR1 is LGHNA, CDR2 YSLEER, per germline.

The J gene is TRBJ2-7, the V gene TRBV7-9, with TRBD1 matching over 7 bases. The V gene's germline CDR1 is SEHNR and CDR2 FQNEAQ (reference sequence). There are 14 residues in the CDR3. The ends lost 4 bases at V and 4 bases at J; junction bases unmatched: 7. The CDR3 DNA is TGTGCCAGCAGCTCCGGACAGGTTAAGTACGAGCAGTACTTC. It specifies CASSSGQVKYEQYF.

This chain uses TRBV28 with TRBJ2-7; the match to TRBD1 covers 8 bases. The CDR3 totals 16 residues. V lost 6 bases to trimming and J lost 4 bases; unmatched junction nucleotides: 14. From germline, CDR1 is MDHEN and CDR2 SYDVKM. CDR3 nucleotide sequence: TGTGCCAGCAGCCTAGGGACAGGACTCGTCGCGTACGAGCAGTACTTC. Its protein is CASSLGTGLVAYEQYF.

J is TRBJ2-7 and V is TRBV29-1; no firm D call. V gave up 0 bases and J gave up 1 base, with 13 bases separating them. This CDR3 region has 15 residues. Germline loops: CDR1 SQVTM, CDR2 ANQGSEA. CDR3 sequence reads: CSVEEETRYSYEQYF. DNA of the CDR3: TGCAGCGTTGAAGAGGAAACACGATATTCCTACGAGCAGTACTTC.

The chain recombines TRBV19 with TRBJ1-5, with a weak D call TRBD1 (6 bases). V lost 5 bases and J lost 6, with 8 bases in between. The CDR3 is 12 amino acids. Germline V gene lookup returns CDR1 LNHDA and CDR2 SQIVND (reference sequence). CDR3 protein: CASSLGGQPQHF. The CDR3 coding sequence is TGTGCCAGTAGTCTAGGGGGTCAGCCCCAGCATTTT.

This clone came up a few times. V is TRBV7-6 and J is TRBJ1-1, with D unresolved. CDR3 length equals 15 residues. Germline V gene data show CDR1 as SGHVS and CDR2 as FNYEAQ. Trimming pared 4 bases from V and 1 base from J, leaving 13 bases between. In DNA, the CDR3 is TGTGCCAGCAGCTCGGGCATTTCAGGGAACACTGAAGCTTTCTTT. Amino acids: CASSSGISGNTEAFF.

This rearrangement joins TRBV5-4 to TRBJ1-1; D is ambiguous. The CDR3 extends over 14 amino acids. V lost 0 bases, J lost 1 base, and 7 bases lay in between. Germline V CDR1 and CDR2: SGHNT, YYREEE (reference sequence). The DNA of the CDR3 is TGTGCCAGCAGCTTGGACAGCGGGAACACTGAAGCTTTCTTT. Its translation: CASSLDSGNTEAFF.